The next 17 T cell receptor beta chains were all read from a single sample in a study of T cell responses to AZD1222 COVID-19 vaccine. Sequencing was performed with immunoSEQ multiplex PCR; in TCRdb, only in-frame clones are kept and a portion is missing. The repertoire holds some 120,000 clones, about 89% seen once, with 11% in the top ten. The material sequenced was peripheral blood, taken on day 0 of MenACWY control vaccination. The receptors come from an adult in good health.

This rearrangement joins TRBV30 to TRBJ2-2, with D uncertain. Per the germline V gene, CDR1 is GTSNPN and CDR2 is SVGIG (reference sequence). V was shortened by 3 bases and J by 5 bases, with 4 bases between the two germline ends. This CDR3 comprises 11 residues. The CDR3 loop reads CAWRLTGELFF. DNA of the CDR3: TGTGCCTGGAGGCTAACCGGGGAGCTGTTTTTT.

The chain employs TRBV9 and TRBJ2-3; 7 positions agree with TRBD2. Trimming at V came to 3 bases and at J to 1 base, leaving 8 bases not matched to a gene. CDR3 length equals 16 residues. Per the germline V gene, CDR1 is SGDLS and CDR2 is YYNGEE. CDR3 sequence reads: CASSGLGLGGTDTQYF. DNA for the CDR3: TGTGCCAGCAGCGGTCTAGGACTAGGGGGCACAGATACGCAGTATTTT.

The sample holds a few counts of this clone. V usage is TRBV15 and J usage is TRBJ2-3; unclear D gene. The CDR3 has 12 amino acids. With 0 bases removed from V and 2 bases from J, the gap between germline ends came to 0 bases. The V gene's germline CDR1 is LNHNV and CDR2 YYDKDF (reference sequence). The CDR3 nucleotides read TGTGCCACCAGCAGAGACACAGATACGCAGTATTTT. Translated, it gives CATSRDTDTQYF.

The V and J genes are TRBV19 and TRBJ2-7; 11 bases line up with TRBD2. Germline CDR1 LNHDA, CDR2 SQIVND (reference sequence). This CDR3 contains 13 residues. Unmatched junction bases numbered 5, after V lost 7 bases and J lost 6 bases. CDR3 amino acids: CASIGTSGGEQYF. DNA of the CDR3: TGTGCCAGTATCGGGACTAGCGGAGGCGAGCAGTACTTC.

CDR3 protein: CASSSGLAGAAEQFF. The CDR3 DNA reads as TGTGCCAGCAGCTCGGGACTAGCGGGAGCCGCTGAGCAGTTCTTC. The rearrangement links TRBV7-2 to TRBJ2-1; 14 nucleotides line up with TRBD2. Germline assignment: CDR1 SGHTA and CDR2 FQGNSA. The J segment lost 9 bases and the V segment lost 4 bases, leaving 5 bases of the junction unmatched. The CDR3 runs 15 residues.

The chain links TRBV10-3 to TRBJ2-5; D gene uncertain. Trimming pared 5 bases from V and 0 bases from J, leaving 10 bases between. Germline CDR1 and CDR2: ENHRY and SYGVKD. The CDR3 consists of 14 residues. This CDR3 reads CAISLDLYQETQYF. As DNA, the CDR3 is TGTGCCATCAGTCTGGACCTGTACCAAGAGACCCAGTACTTC.

This clone has just a few counts. The chain uses TRBV27 and TRBJ1-5; D gene uncertain. Trimming took 8 bases from V and 6 from J, leaving 14 bases between them. The length of the CDR3 is 13 residues. Germline CDR1 reads MNHEY; CDR2 reads SMNVEV (reference sequence). The CDR3 region has the DNA TGTGCCAGCTCCCCCTCCCGAAGTCAGCCCCAGCATTTT. Encoded protein: CASSPSRSQPQHF.

V is TRBV6-1 and J is TRBJ2-1; TRBD2 aligns across 11 bases. Germline V gives CDR1 MNHNS, CDR2 SASEGT. This CDR3 comprises 17 residues. Trimming removed 0 bases from V and 4 bases from J; junction bases left unmatched: 5. The CDR3 reads CASSEAAGLADYNEQFF. The CDR3, as DNA: TGTGCCAGCAGTGAAGCAGCGGGACTAGCGGATTACAATGAGCAGTTCTTC.

The chain couples TRBV24-1 to TRBJ1-5; possible D gene TRBD1, 6 bases. Germline CDR1 and CDR2: KGHDR and SFDVKD. The V end lost 3 bases, the J end lost 4 bases, and 12 bases lay between the germline ends. The CDR3 length is 15 residues. The CDR3 protein is CATSDGRGTNQPQHF. The DNA for the CDR3 is TGTGCCACCAGTGATGGCAGGGGTACGAATCAGCCCCAGCATTTT.

The chain couples TRBV6-6 to TRBJ2-7; TRBD2 is a possible D gene (5 bases). The V gene's germline CDR1 is MNHNY and CDR2 SVGAGI (reference sequence). There are 14 residues in the CDR3. V gave up 7 bases and J gave up 6 bases, with 19 bases separating them. CDR3 loop: CASNNGVFSVEQYF. CDR3 coding DNA: TGTGCCAGCAACAACGGGGTATTCTCGGTCGAGCAGTACTTC.

This chain connects TRBV6-2 or TRBV6-3 to TRBJ1-2, with no clear D. V lost 0 bases and J lost 3, with 14 bases in between. The CDR3 totals 16 residues. The germline gives CDR1 MNHEY, CDR2 SVGEGT. In DNA form, the CDR3 reads TGTGCCAGCAGTTACTCGAAGACTGCGGGAGACTATGGCTACACCTTC. Protein: CASSYSKTAGDYGYTF.

The V call is TRBV28, the J call TRBJ2-3; the match to TRBD1 covers 7 bases. The CDR3 is 15 residues long. CDR1 and CDR2 (germline): MDHEN, SYDVKM. Losses at the gene ends were 6 bases for V and 3 bases for J; bases not matched to a gene: 9. The CDR3 loop reads CASSQRQGVTDTQYF. The CDR3 DNA reads TGTGCCAGCAGCCAACGCCAGGGGGTAACAGATACGCAGTATTTT.

In its sample, this clone was seen once. The chain uses TRBV29-1 and TRBJ1-1; D is perhaps TRBD1 (6 bases). CDR1 is SQVTM and CDR2 is ANQGSEA in the germline V gene. The CDR3 spans 12 residues. V lost 4 bases, J lost 4 bases, and 10 bases lay in between. The CDR3 region has the DNA TGCAGCGTTGTAGGGGGAGGCACTGAAGCTTTCTTT. Its protein product is CSVVGGGTEAFF.

This clone was seen a handful of times. CDR3 in amino acids: CASSGTGGSGKLFF. DNA for the CDR3: TGTGCCAGCAGTGGAACAGGGGGATCGGGAAAACTGTTTTTT. The rearrangement joins TRBV2 to TRBJ1-4, with 8 bases matching TRBD1. The length of the CDR3 is 14 residues. The V gene end was trimmed by 4 bases and the J gene end by 10 bases; junction bases not matched to a gene: 8. Per germline, CDR1 SNHLY and CDR2 FYNNEI.

This rearrangement joins TRBV11-3 to TRBJ1-2, with D maybe TRBD1 (6 bases). Trimming removed 9 bases from V and 4 bases from J, with 12 bases in between. Germline loops: CDR1 SGHNT, CDR2 YENEEA. This CDR3 comprises 12 residues. CDR3 protein: CASSGEAYGYTF. The CDR3 coding sequence is TGTGCCAGTTCAGGGGAAGCCTATGGCTACACCTTC.

This chain connects TRBV11-2 to TRBJ1-5, with D uncertain. Germline V CDR1 and CDR2: SGHAT, FQNNGV. The CDR3 has 15 amino acids. V dropped 5 bases and J dropped 2 bases, with 13 bases sitting between them. This CDR3 is CASSPGILGNQPQHF. The CDR3 DNA follows: TGTGCCAGCAGCCCCGGGATCCTCGGCAATCAGCCCCAGCATTTT. The full variable domain, completed using reference TRBV11-2 and TRBJ1-5, is EAGVAQSPRYKIIEKRQSVAFWCNPISGHATLYWYQQILGQGPKLLIQFQNNGVVDDSQLPKDRFSAERLKGVDSTLKIQPAKLEDSAVYLCASSPGILGNQPQHFGDGTRLSIL.

The genes are TRBV30 and TRBJ2-7; the match to TRBD2 covers 8 bases. The ends lost 1 base at V and 2 bases at J; junction bases unmatched: 7. The CDR3 spans 15 residues. Germline CDR1 and CDR2: GTSNPN and SVGIG (reference sequence). The CDR3 nucleotides read TGTGCCTGGAGTGGAGGTCGCGGGGGGACCTACGAGCAGTACTTC. Its protein product is CAWSGGRGGTYEQYF.